A selection of T cell receptor beta chains follows, all from one sample in a study of cytomegalovirus exposure and HLA in healthy donors. Profiling relied on immunoSEQ multiplex PCR, and the TCRdb table lists in-frame clones only, not all of them. There are 150,000 to 200,000 clones in the sample; 65% to 70% occur only once, and roughly 4.4% lies in the top ten. Sequencing input: PBMCs. These receptors originate from a woman aged 18-29 years in good health and CMV-seropositive. Each CDR3 is given with its conserved first and last residue. D genes are given only for firm matches. The size field is filled for only some rows; it gives once, few, many or a size class.

>TRBJ1-5|-|TRBV27|-
CASSFVGQPQHF
TGTGCCAGCAGTTTTGTCGGTCAGCCCCAGCATTTT
>TRBJ2-5|-|TRBV7-6|-
CASSWRDKETQYF
TGTGCCAGCAGCTGGAGGGATAAGGAGACCCAGTACTTC
>TRBJ1-3|-|TRBV6-5|-
CASSYSAGRSGNTIYF
TGTGCCAGCAGTTACTCAGCGGGCCGCTCTGGAAACACCATATATTTT
>TRBJ2-7|-|TRBV27|TRBD1
CASSSNRGGQGFSEQYF
TGTGCCAGCAGCTCAAATCGAGGGGGACAGGGCTTCTCCGAGCAGTACTTC
>TRBJ1-4|-|TRBV15|-
CATSRYYLGQRDNEKLFF
TGTGCCACCAGCAGATATTACTTAGGACAGCGTGATAATGAAAAACTGTTTTTT
>TRBJ1-4|-|TRBV5-4|TRBD1
CASSLRQGGATATNEKLFF
TGTGCCAGCAGCTTGAGACAGGGGGGGGCGACTGCAACTAATGAAAAACTGTTTTTT
>TRBJ2-2|-|TRBV15|-
CATSRGRARELFF
TGTGCCACCAGCAGAGGGCGGGCCCGGGAGCTGTTTTTT
>TRBJ2-7|-|TRBV28|-
CASSFLPYEQYF
TGTGCCAGCAGTTTTCTCCCCTACGAGCAGTACTTC
>TRBJ2-7|-|TRBV29-1|TRBD1
CSVVAGQGYEQYF
TGCAGCGTAGTCGCGGGACAGGGGTACGAGCAGTACTTC
>TRBJ1-5|-|TRBV28|-
CASSSGLSNQPQHF
TGTGCCAGCAGCAGTGGACTTTCCAATCAGCCCCAGCATTTT
>TRBJ2-3|-|TRBV7-9|TRBD1
CASSLQPGQGTSTDTQYF
TGTGCCAGCAGCTTACAACCGGGACAGGGGACGAGCACAGATACGCAGTATTTT
>TRBJ2-3|few|TRBV7-9|-
CASSSEGLPNFDTQYF
TGTGCCAGCAGCTCCGAGGGACTCCCAAATTTCGATACGCAGTATTTT
>TRBJ2-1|-|TRBV7-9|TRBD2
CASSSLTSSSYNEQFF
TGTGCCAGCAGCTCCTTGACTAGCAGCTCCTACAATGAGCAGTTCTTC
>TRBJ1-5|-|TRBV2|-
CASSEIGRSNQPQHF
TGTGCCAGCAGTGAAATAGGGAGAAGCAATCAGCCCCAGCATTTT
>TRBJ1-2|few|TRBV29-1|TRBD1
CSVVGDRENYGYTF
TGCAGCGTTGTGGGGGACAGGGAAAACTATGGCTACACCTTC
>TRBJ2-4|-|TRBV27|TRBD1
CASGRDSVKNIQYF
TGTGCCAGCGGCCGGGACAGCGTAAAAAACATTCAGTACTTC
>TRBJ2-7|-|TRBV6-6|TRBD1
CASSGTGSSYEQYF
TGTGCCAGCAGTGGGACAGGTAGCTCCTACGAGCAGTACTTC
>TRBJ2-1|-|TRBV19|-
CASSDTSPNEQFF
TGTGCCAGTAGTGATACTAGTCCCAATGAGCAGTTCTTC
>TRBJ2-7|-|TRBV11-2|-
CASSLDRGNAYEQYF
TGTGCCAGCAGCTTAGATCGCGGGAATGCCTACGAGCAGTACTTC
>TRBJ1-1|-|TRBV19|-
CASGRIEAFF
TGTGCCAGTGGCCGTATTGAAGCTTTCTTT
>TRBJ2-2|few|TRBV10-3|-
CAISEATMNTGELFF
TGTGCCATCAGTGAGGCTACTATGAACACCGGGGAGCTGTTTTTT
>TRBJ2-7|-|TRBV4-1|TRBD1
CASSHGPRTGVIYEQYF
TGCGCCAGCAGCCACGGACCTAGGACAGGAGTTATCTACGAGCAGTACTTC
>TRBJ2-7|once|TRBV2|TRBD2
CASRDTRLAGGPGEQYF
TGTGCCAGCAGGGATACTAGGCTAGCGGGAGGGCCTGGTGAGCAGTACTTC
>TRBJ1-1|-|TRBV10-3|TRBD1
CAIRAGTGTELEAFF
TGCGCCATCAGGGCCGGGACAGGGACGGAGCTTGAAGCTTTCTTT
>TRBJ2-3|-|TRBV18|-
CASSPPGTDTQYF
TGTGCCAGCTCACCACCCGGCACAGATACGCAGTATTTT
>TRBJ2-3|-|TRBV27|-
CASSQQTLSSTDTQYF
TGTGCCAGCAGTCAGCAGACTCTATCTAGCACAGATACGCAGTATTTT
>TRBJ2-1|-|TRBV4-1|TRBD1
CASSLRQGGDEQFF
TGCGCCAGCAGCCTACGACAGGGGGGAGATGAGCAGTTCTTC
>TRBJ1-6|-|TRBV29-1|TRBD1
CSVGSGQGGSPLHF
TGCAGCGTTGGTTCGGGACAGGGCGGTTCACCCCTCCACTTT
>TRBJ1-3|-|TRBV7-2|-
CASKEGGPIHSGNTIYF
TGTGCCAGCAAGGAAGGGGGACCAATTCACTCTGGAAACACCATATATTTT
>TRBJ2-7|few|TRBV9|-
CASSATPSYEQYF
TGTGCCAGCAGCGCGACACCCTCCTACGAGCAGTACTTC